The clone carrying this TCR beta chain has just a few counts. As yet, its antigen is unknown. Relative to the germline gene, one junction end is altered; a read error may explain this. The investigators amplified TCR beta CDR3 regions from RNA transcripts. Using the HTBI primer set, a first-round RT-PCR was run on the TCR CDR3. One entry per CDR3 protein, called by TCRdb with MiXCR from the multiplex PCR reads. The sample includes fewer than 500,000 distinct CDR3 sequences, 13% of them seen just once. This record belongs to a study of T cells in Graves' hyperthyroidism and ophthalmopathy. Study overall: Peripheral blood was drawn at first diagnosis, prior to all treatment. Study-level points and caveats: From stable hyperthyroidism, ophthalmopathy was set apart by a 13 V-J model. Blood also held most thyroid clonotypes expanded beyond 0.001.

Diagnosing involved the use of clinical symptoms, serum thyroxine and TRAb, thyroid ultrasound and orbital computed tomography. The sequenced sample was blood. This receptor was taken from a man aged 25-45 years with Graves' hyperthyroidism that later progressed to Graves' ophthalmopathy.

CDR3 protein: CASSLDIDLGETQYF. The CDR3 DNA is TGTGCTAGCAGCTTAGATATCGATCTCGGAGAGACCCAGTACTTC. This chain links TRBV7-7 with TRBJ2-5; D is unresolved. The CDR3 contains 15 residues. CDR1 is SSHAT, CDR2 FNYEAQ, per germline (reference sequence).